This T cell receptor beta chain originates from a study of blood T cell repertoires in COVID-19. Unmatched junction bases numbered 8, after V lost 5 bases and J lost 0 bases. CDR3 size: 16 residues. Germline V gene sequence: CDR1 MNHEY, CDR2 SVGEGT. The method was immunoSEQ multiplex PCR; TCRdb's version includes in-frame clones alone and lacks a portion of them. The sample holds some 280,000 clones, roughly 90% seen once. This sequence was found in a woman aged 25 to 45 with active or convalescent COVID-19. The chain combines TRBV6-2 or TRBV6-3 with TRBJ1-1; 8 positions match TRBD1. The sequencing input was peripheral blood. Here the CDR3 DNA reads TGTGCCAGCAGTCGCCGACAGGGGAGGTTGAACACTGAAGCTTTCTTT. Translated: CASSRRQGRLNTEAFF.